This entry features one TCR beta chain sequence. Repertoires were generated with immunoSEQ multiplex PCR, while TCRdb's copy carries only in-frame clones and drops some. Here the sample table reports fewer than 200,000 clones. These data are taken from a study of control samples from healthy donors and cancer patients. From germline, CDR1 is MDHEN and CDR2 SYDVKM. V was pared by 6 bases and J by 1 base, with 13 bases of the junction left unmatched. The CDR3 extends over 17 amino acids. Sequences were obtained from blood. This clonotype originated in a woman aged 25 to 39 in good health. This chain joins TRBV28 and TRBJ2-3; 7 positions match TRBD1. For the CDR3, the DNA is TGTGCCAGCAGCCCTTACCATTGGACAGGCCGCACAGATACGCAGTATTTT. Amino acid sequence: CASSPYHWTGRTDTQYF.